The 30 T cell receptor beta chains in this list originate from one sample, sequenced in a study of PD-L1 blockade in urothelial cancer (TCRdb year 2017). The time point tag for this specimen amounts to: peripheral blood 6 weeks after treatment start. The library was prepared using the immunoSEQ multiplex PCR assay. TCRdb carries this immuneACCESS record with in-frame sequences only. Its versions omit some clonotypes, under half of them owing to an unresolved V gene in the studies checked, with the rest unexplained. Within this sample are some 110,000 clones, with more than 85% of them counted one time only. 3% to 4% of the sample is taken by the ten largest. The material was PBMCs, obtained around atezolizumab (anti-PD-L1) treatment. The receptors stem from a man aged 60 to 69 with urothelial cancer.

This clone was seen only once. The rearrangement uses TRBV6-1 and TRBJ2-5, with 10 nucleotides matching TRBD1. Germline V gene lookup returns CDR1 MNHNS and CDR2 SASEGT. This CDR3 contains 15 residues. Unmatched junction bases numbered 6, after V lost 3 bases and J lost 5 bases. The CDR3 spells CASSDRDRGSETQYF. The CDR3 DNA follows: TGTGCCAGCAGTGACCGGGACAGGGGCTCGGAGACCCAGTACTTC.

The chain couples TRBV29-1 to TRBJ2-3; unclear D gene. The V and J ends lost 2 bases and 3 bases respectively, with 3 bases between them. Germline CDR1 and CDR2: SQVTM and ANQGSEA. This CDR3 comprises 11 residues. The CDR3 nucleotides read TGCAGCGTTGAATTAACAGATACGCAGTATTTT. This sequence encodes CSVELTDTQYF.

The chain links TRBV5-4 to TRBJ2-5; the D gene is possibly TRBD2 (6 bases). Trimming shortened V by 0 bases and J by 1 base, and 10 bases separated the two germline ends. CDR1 is SGHNT, CDR2 YYREEE, per germline (reference sequence). The CDR3 has 15 amino acids. Written as DNA, the CDR3 is TGTGCCAGCAGCTTGGGAGGCGGGGCCCAAGAGACCCAGTACTTC. It yields the protein CASSLGGGAQETQYF. The full variable domain, its missing parts supplied by reference TRBV5-4 and TRBJ2-5, is ETGVTQSPTHLIKTRGQQVTLRCSSQSGHNTVSWYQQALGQGPQFIFQYYREEENGRGNFPPRFSGLQFPNYSSELNVNALELDDSALYLCASSLGGGAQETQYFGPGTRLLVL.

This clone was found once. The CDR3: CASSFLQGNSEKLFF. CDR3 nucleotides: TGTGCCAGCAGCTTCCTACAGGGAAACAGCGAAAAACTGTTTTTT. The chain has TRBV7-9 and TRBJ1-4, with a weak D call TRBD1 (6 bases). This CDR3 region has 15 residues. Per germline, CDR1 SEHNR and CDR2 FQNEAQ (reference sequence). The germline V and J ends were trimmed by 3 bases and 8 bases, with 16 bases remaining between them.

V and J are TRBV9 and TRBJ2-1, with TRBD2 identical over 7 bases. The germline V gene has CDR1 SGDLS and CDR2 YYNGEE. This CDR3 spans 16 amino acids. The ends lost 2 bases at V and 0 bases at J; junction bases unmatched: 5. CDR3 nucleotide sequence: TGTGCCAGCAGCGTCGGGACTACGAGCTCCTACAATGAGCAGTTCTTC. Its translation: CASSVGTTSSYNEQFF.

The genes are TRBV5-1 and TRBJ2-3; 9 nucleotides agree with TRBD1. From germline, CDR1 is SGHRS and CDR2 YFSETQ. V shed 0 bases, J shed 1 base, and the junction held 6 bases outside the gene matches. This CDR3 has 17 amino acids. CDR3 coding DNA: TGCGCCAGCAGCTTGGTCGCACAGGGGGCTGGCACAGATACGCAGTATTTT. Residues: CASSLVAQGAGTDTQYF.

The J gene is TRBJ2-3, the V gene TRBV4-3, with D possibly matching TRBD1 (6 bases). The CDR3 consists of 14 residues. V was shortened by 3 bases and J by 4 bases, with 11 bases between the two germline ends. CDR1 and CDR2 (germline): LGHNA, YSLEER. The CDR3 DNA follows: TGCGCCAGCAGCCACCAAACAGGGCCAGATACGCAGTATTTT. It translates to CASSHQTGPDTQYF.

The genes are TRBV15 and TRBJ2-7; 8 bases line up with TRBD1. Looked up from germline, CDR1 is LNHNV and CDR2 is YYDKDF (reference sequence). V was pared by 3 bases and J by 0 bases, with 4 bases of the junction left unmatched. The CDR3 runs 15 residues. This CDR3 reads CATSRAGTGSYEQYF. Written as DNA, the CDR3 is TGTGCCACCAGCAGGGCCGGGACAGGCTCCTACGAGCAGTACTTC.

This rearrangement joins TRBV13 to TRBJ2-1, with D hard to call. CDR3 length: 13 residues. Trimming left V 5 bases short and J 8 bases short, with 13 bases between. Looked up from germline, CDR1 is PRHDT and CDR2 is FYEKMQ (reference sequence). CDR3 DNA: TGTGCCAGCAGCGCCCGACTTAGCCATGAGCAGTTCTTC. Translation gives CASSARLSHEQFF. Looking up the rest from reference TRBV13 and TRBJ2-1 gives the full variable domain: AAGVIQSPRHLIKEKRETATLKCYPIPRHDTVYWYQQGPGQDPQFLISFYEKMQSDKGSIPDRFSAQQFSDYHSELNMSSLELGDSALYFCASSARLSHEQFFGPGTRLTVL.

V gene TRBV27 combines with J gene TRBJ1-4, with a weak D call TRBD1 (5 bases). CDR1 and CDR2 (germline): MNHEY, SMNVEV (reference sequence). This CDR3 has 19 amino acids. V was cut by 6 bases and J by 3 bases, with 26 bases left in between. The chain's CDR3 is CASSQRHGGGSMANEKLFF. CDR3 nucleotide sequence: TGTGCCAGCAGCCAAAGACACGGGGGGGGTTCAATGGCTAATGAAAAACTGTTTTTT.

This clone was recorded only once. The chain couples TRBV7-2 to TRBJ2-3; TRBD2 aligns across 8 bases. CDR3 length: 16 residues. The germline CDR1 and CDR2 sequences are SGHTA and FQGNSA. With 2 bases clipped from V and 2 bases from J, the junction kept 6 bases outside the gene matches. This CDR3 is CASSLFGGGSTDTQYF. The CDR3, as DNA: TGTGCCAGCAGCTTATTCGGGGGGGGGTCCACAGATACGCAGTATTTT.

The rearrangement uses TRBV5-1 and TRBJ2-2; D gene uncertain. Germline lookup yields CDR1 SGHRS and CDR2 YFSETQ. CDR3 length: 13 residues. V shed 6 bases and J shed 3 bases, with 9 bases lying between them. CDR3 DNA: TGCGCCAGCAATAGGCAGGACACCGGGGAGCTGTTTTTT. This translates into CASNRQDTGELFF. Using reference TRBV5-1 and TRBJ2-2 for the parts outside the CDR3, the full variable domain is KAGVTQTPRYLIKTRGQQVTLSCSPISGHRSVSWYQQTPGQGLQFLFEYFSETQRNKGNFPGRFSGRQFSNSRSEMNVSTLELGDSALYLCASNRQDTGELFFGEGSRLTVL.

V usage is TRBV4-1 and J usage is TRBJ1-4; TRBD1 aligns across 8 bases. The CDR3 length is 15 residues. After removal of 6 bases from V and 5 bases from J, the junction contained 8 bases not matched to a gene. In germline, CDR1 is MGHRA, CDR2 YSYEKL. As DNA, the CDR3 is TGCGCCAGCAGTCCAACTCGGACAGGGAATGAAAAACTGTTTTTT. It is translated as CASSPTRTGNEKLFF.

This clone appeared a single time. This sequence joins TRBV19 and TRBJ2-1; D remains ambiguous. Deletions cut 4 bases from V and 2 bases from J, with 6 bases between. The length of the CDR3 is 13 residues. Germline CDR1 LNHDA, CDR2 SQIVND (reference sequence). DNA of the CDR3: TGTGCCAGTAGTACAAGCCCCTACAATGAGCAGTTCTTC. It is translated as CASSTSPYNEQFF.

This clone was recorded only once. V is TRBV30 and J is TRBJ2-3; TRBD2 agrees at 7 bases. V was pared by 3 bases and J by 0 bases, with 6 bases of the junction left unmatched. From germline, CDR1 is GTSNPN and CDR2 SVGIG (reference sequence). This CDR3 spans 15 amino acids. The CDR3 sequence: CAWRELAPSTDTQYF. The CDR3 DNA sequence: TGTGCCTGGAGGGAACTAGCGCCTAGCACAGATACGCAGTATTTT.

The chain links TRBV5-5 to TRBJ1-1; 9 bases map to TRBD1. The CDR3 spans 19 residues. Germline V lookup: CDR1 SGHKS, CDR2 YYEKEE (reference sequence). With 2 bases clipped from V and 2 bases from J, the junction kept 16 bases outside the gene matches. CDR3 sequence (DNA): TGTGCCAGCAGCTTACGCGTACAGGGGGCAGAGAGGGCAAACACTGAAGCTTTCTTT. This translates into CASSLRVQGAERANTEAFF.

The chain employs TRBV30 and TRBJ2-2; TRBD1 matches at 7 bases. V was clipped by 0 bases and J by 5 bases; unmatched bases: 9. This CDR3 contains 16 residues. The germline CDR1 and CDR2 sequences are GTSNPN and SVGIG (reference sequence). CDR3 sequence: CAWSVLSDRTTGELFF. CDR3 nucleotide sequence: TGTGCCTGGAGTGTCCTTTCGGACAGGACTACCGGGGAGCTGTTTTTT.

The genes are TRBV2 and TRBJ2-3; weak D call: TRBD2 (7 bases). The CDR3 length is 12 residues. CDR1 and CDR2 from the germline V gene are SNHLY and FYNNEI. Deletions cut 10 bases from V and 3 bases from J, with 11 bases between. The CDR3 is CAKGGETDTQYF. The CDR3 coding sequence is TGTGCCAAAGGGGGGGAAACAGATACGCAGTATTTT.

This sequence joins TRBV6-5 and TRBJ1-6; the match to TRBD1 covers 7 bases. This CDR3 contains 14 residues. J was trimmed by 9 bases and V by 6 bases; bases with no gene match: 8. Germline loops: CDR1 MNHEY, CDR2 SVGAGI. CDR3 sequence reads: CASRRDRVGSPLHF. DNA of the CDR3: TGTGCCAGCAGGCGTGACAGGGTCGGTTCACCCCTCCACTTT.

Only one count was recorded for this clone. The rearrangement uses TRBV7-6 and TRBJ2-2; possible D gene TRBD1, 5 bases. This CDR3 is built from 13 residues. Germline V gene lookup returns CDR1 SGHVS and CDR2 FNYEAQ. The germline V and J ends were trimmed by 2 bases and 4 bases, with 5 bases remaining between them. CDR3: CASSLQGTGELFF. The CDR3 DNA sequence: TGTGCCAGCAGCTTACAGGGCACCGGGGAGCTGTTTTTT.

The V call is TRBV6-5, the J call TRBJ2-1; 8 nucleotides match TRBD2. The CDR3 is made up of 15 amino acids. The germline CDR1 and CDR2 sequences are MNHEY and SVGAGI. Trimming took 4 bases from V and 4 from J; bases not matched to a gene: 6. CDR3 sequence: CASSLTSAEYNEQFF. The CDR3 DNA is TGTGCCAGCAGTTTGACTAGCGCCGAATACAATGAGCAGTTCTTC.

This clone turned up a few times. This chain joins TRBV6-4 and TRBJ2-2, with 12 positions matching TRBD1. In germline, CDR1 is MRHNA, CDR2 SNTAGT. The V and J ends lost 6 bases and 6 bases, in that order; junction bases with no gene match: 5. This CDR3 spans 15 amino acids. CDR3 in DNA: TGTGCCAGCAGCCCTGGGACAGGGGGCTCCGGGGAGCTGTTTTTT. Translating gives CASSPGTGGSGELFF.

This sequence joins TRBV4-3 and TRBJ1-2, with D unclear. This CDR3 has 17 amino acids. The V end lost 0 bases, the J end lost 8 bases, and 22 bases lay between the germline ends. Germline-derived CDR1 and CDR2 are LGHNA and YSLEER. CDR3 sequence reads: CASSQDISGSLRRGYTF. Written as DNA, the CDR3 is TGCGCCAGCAGCCAAGATATATCAGGCTCCCTACGGAGGGGCTACACCTTC.

For the CDR3, the DNA is TGTGCCAGCAGCTTAGGACCGACTAGTTCCGAGACCCAGTACTTC. It encodes CASSLGPTSSETQYF. The chain combines TRBV7-3 with TRBJ2-5, with D possibly TRBD2 on 6 matching bases. The CDR3 totals 15 residues. The V gene's germline CDR1 is SGHTA and CDR2 FQGTGA. V shed 2 bases and J shed 5 bases, with 15 bases lying between them. Full variable domain (outside the CDR3, taken from reference TRBV7-3 and TRBJ2-5): GAGVSQTPSNKVTEKGKYVELRCDPISGHTALYWYRQSLGQGPEFLIYFQGTGAADDSGLPNDRFFAVRPEGSVSTLKIQRTERGDSAVYLCASSLGPTSSETQYFGPGTRLLVL.

The V call is TRBV18, the J call TRBJ2-7; D perhaps matches TRBD2 (6 bases). Germline CDR1 reads KGHSH; CDR2 reads LQKENI. This CDR3 region has 14 residues. V lost 3 bases, J lost 3 bases, and 12 bases lay in between. The chain's CDR3 is CASSPRGRIYEQYF. The DNA of the CDR3 is TGTGCCAGCTCACCCAGAGGGAGGATCTACGAGCAGTACTTC.

This clone was counted a few times. The CDR3 loop is CASAGLAVGNEQFF. DNA for the CDR3: TGTGCCAGCGCAGGACTAGCGGTCGGGAATGAGCAGTTCTTC. The chain has TRBV2 and TRBJ2-1; 10 bases match TRBD2. Germline trimming cut 8 bases from V and 7 bases from J; bases unmatched to any gene: 8. The CDR3 is made up of 14 amino acids. The V gene's germline CDR1 is SNHLY and CDR2 FYNNEI.

The J gene is TRBJ2-5, the V gene TRBV9, with D possibly being TRBD2 (6 bases). V lost 3 bases, J lost 5 bases, and 14 bases lay in between. The CDR3 sequence is 14 residues long. Germline V CDR1 and CDR2: SGDLS, YYNGEE. This CDR3 is CASSGAGTRETQYF. In nucleotides, the CDR3 is TGTGCCAGCAGCGGCGCGGGGACGCGGGAGACCCAGTACTTC. The variable domain in full, with the rest retrieved from reference TRBV9 and TRBJ2-5, is DSGVTQTPKHLITATGQRVTLRCSPRSGDLSVYWYQQSLDQGLQFLIQYYNGEERAKGNILERFSAQQFPDLHSELNLSSLELGDSALYFCASSGAGTRETQYFGPGTRLLVL.

The count of this clone is one. This rearrangement joins TRBV30 to TRBJ2-7; 8 positions agree with TRBD1. Germline V gives CDR1 GTSNPN, CDR2 SVGIG (reference sequence). This CDR3 has 13 amino acids. With V trimmed by 5 bases and J by 7 bases, 10 bases remained unmatched. This chain's CDR3 is CAWGQGPLTEQYF. The CDR3 DNA is TGTGCCTGGGGACAGGGACCCCTTACAGAGCAGTACTTC.

This chain links TRBV30 with TRBJ2-3; weak D call: TRBD2 (5 bases). Trimming stripped 2 bases from V and 6 bases from J, with 15 bases between. CDR3 length equals 14 residues. Germline assignment: CDR1 GTSNPN and CDR2 SVGIG (reference sequence). As DNA, the CDR3 is TGTGCCTGGAGTAGCGGTCCCAACGCGGATACGCAGTATTTT. This sequence encodes CAWSSGPNADTQYF.

The rearrangement joins TRBV6-6 to TRBJ1-2; weak D call: TRBD1 (5 bases). This CDR3 region has 12 residues. Trimming removed 8 bases at V and 5 bases at J, with 12 bases between. CDR1 MNHNY and CDR2 SVGAGI come from the germline V gene (reference sequence). The CDR3 coding sequence is TGTGCCAGCGAACGGGCAGGGTATGGCTACACCTTC. As protein: CASERAGYGYTF.